The subject of this entry is one TCR beta chain. Amplification used 60 Vbeta primers and 13 Jbeta primers. Sequencing was performed with immunoSEQ multiplex PCR; in TCRdb, only in-frame clones are kept and a portion is missing. The sample yields approximately 290,000 clones, around 80% seen once. This entry belongs to a study of cytomegalovirus exposure and HLA in healthy donors. CDR3 length equals 17 residues. Germline V CDR1 and CDR2: MDHEN, SYDVKM. The V end was cut by 3 bases, the J end by 7 bases, with 24 bases between. The chain recombines TRBV28 with TRBJ1-1, with D possibly being TRBD1 (6 bases). Sequenced sample: PBMCs. This clonotype originated in a girl aged 2-10 years in good health and CMV-seronegative. The CDR3 DNA is TGTGCCAGCAGTTTTGTCGGGACACGGATTACCGATATTGAAGCTTTCTTT. Translated, it gives CASSFVGTRITDIEAFF.